This TCR beta chain comes out of a study of blood T cell repertoires in COVID-19. Some clones are missing from TCRdb's copy, which holds only in-frame ones; the method was immunoSEQ multiplex PCR. The repertoire holds over 150,000 clones, with 70% to 90% as singletons. CDR3 length: 15 amino acids. The ends lost 2 bases at V and 7 bases at J; junction bases unmatched: 8. Germline assignment: CDR1 MNHEY and CDR2 SVGAGI. Sequencing was done on a sample of peripheral blood. The chain links TRBV6-5 to TRBJ1-2; 9 positions agree with TRBD1. The receptor was isolated from a man in his forties with acute or convalescent COVID-19. CDR3 coding DNA: TGTGCCAGCAGTTACCGGGCCGGGACAGGGTCTGGCTACACCTTC. Translation: CASSYRAGTGSGYTF.